This TCR beta chain was captured in a study of T cells in Graves' hyperthyroidism and ophthalmopathy. Study-level findings and limits: Separating ophthalmopathy from stable hyperthyroidism was achieved by a 13 V-J model. In blood, most of the thyroid clonotypes expanded above 0.001 were also present. Ophthalmopathy, as predicted by the model, came a median 6.5 months after the prediction.

With a duration under 2 months, the hyperthyroidism was newly diagnosed in patients aged 18 to 65. This clonotype was counted many times. Its antigen is unidentified. Researchers took RNA transcripts and amplified the TCR beta CDR3 regions from them. The primer set for the first-round RT-PCR of the TCR CDR3 was HTBI. One entry per CDR3 protein, called by TCRdb with MiXCR from the multiplex PCR reads. Of a few hundred thousand distinct CDR3 sequences listed, around 45% are singletons. Trimming at V came to 7 bases and at J to 4 bases, leaving 11 bases not matched to a gene. In germline, CDR1 is DFQATT, CDR2 SNEGSKA (reference sequence). The CDR3 loop spans 14 amino acids.

The sample was peripheral blood or thyroid tissue (not recorded which). The chain employs TRBV20-1 and TRBJ1-2; 8 nucleotides line up with TRBD1. The clonotype comes from a woman younger than 30 with Graves' hyperthyroidism. This chain's CDR3 is CSVPTRTGSYGYTF. As DNA, the CDR3 is TGCAGTGTCCCGACCCGGACAGGGAGCTATGGCTACACCTTC.